One sample yielded the 6 T cell receptor beta chains listed below, sequenced in a study of cytomegalovirus exposure and HLA in healthy donors. Produced via immunoSEQ multiplex PCR; TCRdb's table is partial and in-frame only. The data show about 220,000 clones, under 95% seen once. The sample comprised PBMCs. The receptors stem from a woman under 30 in good health and CMV-seronegative.

V and J are TRBV6-1 and TRBJ1-2, with D perhaps matching TRBD1 (6 bases). Germline V lookup: CDR1 MNHNS, CDR2 SASEGT. V dropped 0 bases and J dropped 4 bases, with 12 bases sitting between them. The CDR3 length is 15 residues. CDR3 nucleotides: TGTGCCAGCAGTGAAGCGGTAGGGGGACCCTATGGCTACACCTTC. It encodes CASSEAVGGPYGYTF.

A few counts support this clone. The chain couples TRBV5-5 to TRBJ1-5; no firm D call. Germline V gene sequence: CDR1 SGHKS, CDR2 YYEKEE (reference sequence). There are 13 residues in the CDR3. The V end lost 0 bases, the J end lost 7 bases, and 8 bases lay between the germline ends. This chain's CDR3 is CASSLGEGQPQHF. DNA for the CDR3: TGTGCCAGCAGCTTGGGAGAGGGCCAGCCCCAGCATTTT.

CDR3 coding DNA: TGTGCCAGCAGCCAACAGGGGGTCACTGAAGCTTTCTTT. Protein sequence: CASSQQGVTEAFF. The rearrangement uses TRBV7-6 and TRBJ1-1; 8 nucleotides match TRBD1. V lost 5 bases, J lost 4 bases, and 3 bases stayed unmatched. Looked up from germline, CDR1 is SGHVS and CDR2 is FNYEAQ. The CDR3 consists of 13 residues.

V gene TRBV2 combines with J gene TRBJ2-3; 15 bases map to TRBD2. Germline V gene lookup returns CDR1 SNHLY and CDR2 FYNNEI. The CDR3 has 15 amino acids. V lost 8 bases, J lost 5 bases, and 5 bases stayed unmatched. The CDR3 region is CASGLAGGPRDTQYF. CDR3 in DNA: TGTGCCAGCGGACTAGCGGGAGGGCCTAGAGATACGCAGTATTTT.

The J gene is TRBJ1-1, the V gene TRBV12-5; D may be TRBD1 (6 bases). V lost 6 bases and J lost 0, with 11 bases in between. The CDR3 extends over 14 amino acids. Germline-derived CDR1 and CDR2 are LGHNT and FRNRAP. This CDR3 reads CASGQGFMNTEAFF. The CDR3 nucleotides are TGTGCTAGTGGACAGGGATTTATGAACACTGAAGCTTTCTTT.

The sample holds one count of this clone. This chain joins TRBV6-5 and TRBJ2-7; a possible D gene is TRBD2 (5 bases). Germline V gives CDR1 MNHEY, CDR2 SVGAGI. This CDR3 spans 16 amino acids. V shed 0 bases and J shed 4 bases, with 16 bases lying between them. The CDR3 loop is CASSYSASLREYEQYF. DNA for the CDR3: TGTGCCAGCAGTTACTCGGCTAGCCTTAGGGAGTACGAGCAGTACTTC.